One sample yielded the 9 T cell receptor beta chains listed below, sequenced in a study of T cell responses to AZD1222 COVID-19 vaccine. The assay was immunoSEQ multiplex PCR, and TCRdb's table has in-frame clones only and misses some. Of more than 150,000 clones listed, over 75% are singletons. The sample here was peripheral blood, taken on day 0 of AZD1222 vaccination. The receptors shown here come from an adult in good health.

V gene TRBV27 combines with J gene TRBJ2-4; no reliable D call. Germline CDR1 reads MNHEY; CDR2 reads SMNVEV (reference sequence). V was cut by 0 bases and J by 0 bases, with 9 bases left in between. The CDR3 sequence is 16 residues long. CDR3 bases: TGTGCCAGCAGTTTATCCGGTATCACAGCCAAAAACATTCAGTACTTC. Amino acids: CASSLSGITAKNIQYF.

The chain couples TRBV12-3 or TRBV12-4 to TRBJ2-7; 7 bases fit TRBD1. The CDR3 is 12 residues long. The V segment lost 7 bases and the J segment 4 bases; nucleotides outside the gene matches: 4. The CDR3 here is CASKIQGYEQYF. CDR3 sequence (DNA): TGTGCCAGCAAAATACAGGGGTACGAGCAGTACTTC.

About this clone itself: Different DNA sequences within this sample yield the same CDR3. CDR3 loop: CASSLTSSGANVLTF. The CDR3 DNA sequence: TGTGCCAGCAGCTTAACTAGCTCTGGGGCCAACGTCCTGACTTTC. V usage is TRBV7-3 and J usage is TRBJ2-6; no reliable D call. With 0 bases removed from V and 0 bases from J, the gap between germline ends came to 3 bases. Germline loops: CDR1 SGHTA, CDR2 FQGTGA. The CDR3 has 15 amino acids. Using reference TRBV7-3 and TRBJ2-6 for the parts outside the CDR3, the full variable domain is GAGVSQTPSNKVTEKGKYVELRCDPISGHTALYWYRQSLGQGPEFLIYFQGTGAADDSGLPNDRFFAVRPEGSVSTLKIQRTERGDSAVYLCASSLTSSGANVLTFGAGSRLTVL.

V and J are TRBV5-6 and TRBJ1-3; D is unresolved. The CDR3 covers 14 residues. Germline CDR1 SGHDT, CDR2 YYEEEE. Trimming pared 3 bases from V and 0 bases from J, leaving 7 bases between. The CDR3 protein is CASSWRHSGNTIYF. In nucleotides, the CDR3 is TGTGCCAGCAGCTGGAGACACTCTGGAAACACCATATATTTT.

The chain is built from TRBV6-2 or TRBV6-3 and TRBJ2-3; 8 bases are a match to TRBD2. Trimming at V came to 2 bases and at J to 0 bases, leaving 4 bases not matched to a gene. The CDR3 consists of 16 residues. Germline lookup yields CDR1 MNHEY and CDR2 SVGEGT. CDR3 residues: CASSYQAGASTDTQYF. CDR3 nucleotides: TGTGCCAGCAGTTACCAAGCGGGAGCTAGCACAGATACGCAGTATTTT.

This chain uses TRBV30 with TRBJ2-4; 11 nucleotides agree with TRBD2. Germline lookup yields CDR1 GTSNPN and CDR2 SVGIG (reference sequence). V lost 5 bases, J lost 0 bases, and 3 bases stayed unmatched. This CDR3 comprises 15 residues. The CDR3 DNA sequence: TGTGCCTGGGGACTAGCGGGCCCAGCCAAAAACATTCAGTACTTC. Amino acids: CAWGLAGPAKNIQYF.

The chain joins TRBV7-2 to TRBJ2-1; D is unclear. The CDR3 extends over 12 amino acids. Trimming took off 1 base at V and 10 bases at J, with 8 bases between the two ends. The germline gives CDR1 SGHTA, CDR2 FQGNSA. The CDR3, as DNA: TGTGCCAGCAGCTTAGGAGAAATCGAGCAGTTCTTC. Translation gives CASSLGEIEQFF.

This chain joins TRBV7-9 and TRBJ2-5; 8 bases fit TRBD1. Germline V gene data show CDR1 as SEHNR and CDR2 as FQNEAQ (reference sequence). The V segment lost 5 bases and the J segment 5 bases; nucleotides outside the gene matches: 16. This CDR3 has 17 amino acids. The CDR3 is CASSTDGGQGAGETQYF. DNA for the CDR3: TGTGCCAGCAGCACCGACGGTGGGCAGGGGGCGGGTGAGACCCAGTACTTC.

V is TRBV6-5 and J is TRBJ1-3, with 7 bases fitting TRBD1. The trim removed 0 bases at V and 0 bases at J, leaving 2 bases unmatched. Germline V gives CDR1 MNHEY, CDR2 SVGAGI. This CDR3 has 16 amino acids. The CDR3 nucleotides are TGTGCCAGCAGTTACTCGAGGGACAGCTCTGGAAACACCATATATTTT. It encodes CASSYSRDSSGNTIYF.